The TCR beta chain described here comes from a study of OX40 agonist ivuxolimab in advanced cancers. Study-wide points: Doses of 0.1 to 3.0 mg/kg were accompanied by clonal expansion of CD4+ and CD8+ blood T cells by week 6.

About this clone itself: The target antigen is unknown.

The cohort excluded patients with autoimmune disease history or systemic immunosuppression. Looked up from germline, CDR1 is SGHTA and CDR2 is FQGNSA. Trimming removed 1 base at V and 3 bases at J, with 7 bases between. The length of the CDR3 is 13 residues. TCRdb's table, derived via immunoSEQ multiplex PCR, lists solely in-frame clones and lacks some. The sample lists over 90,000 clones; approximately 95% were seen once. V usage is TRBV7-2 and J usage is TRBJ2-7; no reliable D call. The TCR originated in an adult with an advanced solid tumor such as melanoma, head and neck, liver or kidney cancer. This specimen consisted of CD4+ or CD8+ T cells sorted from blood, obtained in a trial of the OX40 agonist ivuxolimab. The CDR3 bases are TGTGCCAGCAGCTTAGTTCGTAACTACGAGCAGTACTTC. Protein product: CASSLVRNYEQYF. Full variable domain (outside the CDR3, taken from reference TRBV7-2 and TRBJ2-7): GAGVSQSPSNKVTEKGKDVELRCDPISGHTALYWYRQSLGQGLEFLIYFQGNSAPDKSGLPSDRFSAERTGGSVSTLTIQRTQQEDSAVYLCASSLVRNYEQYFGPGTRLTVT.